This T cell receptor (beta chain) appears in the sequencing data of a study of blood T cell repertoires in COVID-19. Sequenced by immunoSEQ multiplex PCR; TCRdb stores in-frame clones only, minus some. The sample has about 180,000 clones; 60% to 80% are singletons. This CDR3 is 15 amino acids long. With V trimmed by 6 bases and J by 3 bases, 5 bases remained unmatched. Germline-derived CDR1 and CDR2 are MNHEY and SVGEGT. Material for sequencing was PBMCs or T cells enriched from blood (not recorded which). The chain combines TRBV6-2 or TRBV6-3 with TRBJ2-1; TRBD2 agrees at 10 bases. This clonotype originated in a woman in her fifties or sixties who had recovered from COVID-19. CDR3 loop: CASSKREGLYNEQFF. The DNA for the CDR3 is TGTGCCAGCAGCAAGCGGGAGGGCCTCTACAATGAGCAGTTCTTC.